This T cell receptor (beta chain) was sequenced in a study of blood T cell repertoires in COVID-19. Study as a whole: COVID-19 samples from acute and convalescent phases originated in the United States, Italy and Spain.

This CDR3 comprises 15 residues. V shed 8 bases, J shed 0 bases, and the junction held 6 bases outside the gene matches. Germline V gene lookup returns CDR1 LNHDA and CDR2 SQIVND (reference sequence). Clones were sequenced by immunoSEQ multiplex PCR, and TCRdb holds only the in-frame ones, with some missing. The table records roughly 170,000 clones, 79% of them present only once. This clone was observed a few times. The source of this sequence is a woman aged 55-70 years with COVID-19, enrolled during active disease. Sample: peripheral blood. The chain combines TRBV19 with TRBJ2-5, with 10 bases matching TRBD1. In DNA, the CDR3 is TGTGCCAGTCGTGGGACAGGGGCTTACCAAGAGACCCAGTACTTC. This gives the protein CASRGTGAYQETQYF. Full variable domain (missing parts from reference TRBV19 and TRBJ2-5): DGGITQSPKYLFRKEGQNVTLSCEQNLNHDAMYWYRQDPGQGLRLIYYSQIVNDFQKGDIAEGYSVSREKKESFPLTVTSAQKNPTAFYLCASRGTGAYQETQYFGPGTRLLVL.